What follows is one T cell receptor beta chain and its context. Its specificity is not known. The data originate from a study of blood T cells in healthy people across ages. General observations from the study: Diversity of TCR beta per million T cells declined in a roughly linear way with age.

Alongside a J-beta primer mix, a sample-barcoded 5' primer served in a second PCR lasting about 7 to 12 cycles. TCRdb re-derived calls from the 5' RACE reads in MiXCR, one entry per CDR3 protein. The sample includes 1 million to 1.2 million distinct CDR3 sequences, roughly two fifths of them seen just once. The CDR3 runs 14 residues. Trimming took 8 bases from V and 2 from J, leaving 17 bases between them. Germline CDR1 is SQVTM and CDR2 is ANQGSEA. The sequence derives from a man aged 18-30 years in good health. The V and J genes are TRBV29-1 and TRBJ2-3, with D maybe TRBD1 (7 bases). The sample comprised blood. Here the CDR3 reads CSSYQGGPTDTQYF. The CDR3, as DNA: TGCAGCTCCTACCAGGGGGGACCCACAGATACGCAGTATTTT.